The rows below give T cell receptor beta chains drawn from one sample of a study of identical twins. TCRdb analysed the 5' RACE reads with MiXCR anew, one entry per CDR3 protein. Of a few hundred thousand distinct CDR3 sequences listed, roughly an eighth are singletons. The same sample was also used in a study of yellow fever vaccine responses in identical twins.

Sequenced: CD4+ T cells sorted from blood. The receptors derive from a woman between 18 and 30 years old in good health. The CDR3 runs from the conserved cysteine through the conserved F or W. The D gene is left open where the match is weak. Size is stated for part of the rows, as once, few or many counts, or as a class when the clone is expanded.

CDR3 DNA | CDR3 protein | CDR3 length | J gene | V gene | D gene | clone size
TGCGCCAGCAGCCAAGTCACCCCGGACACAGATACGCAGTATTTT | CASSQVTPDTDTQYF | 15 | TRBJ2-3 | TRBV4-1 | - | -
TGTGCCAGCAGTTTTGGGCACCAAGAGACCCAGTACTTC | CASSFGHQETQYF | 13 | TRBJ2-5 | TRBV12-3/TRBV12-4 | - | -
TGTGCCAGCAGCGTAGAACACTCTGGAAACACCATATATTTT | CASSVEHSGNTIYF | 14 | TRBJ1-3 | TRBV9 | - | -
TGTGCCAGCAGTCGAGAAACAGGATCATTCACAGATACGCAGTATTTT | CASSRETGSFTDTQYF | 16 | TRBJ2-3 | TRBV6-2/TRBV6-3 | - | -
TGCGCCAGCGGGACAGGGGAGGTGGGTGATGAGCAGTTCTTC | CASGTGEVGDEQFF | 14 | TRBJ2-1 | TRBV10-1 | TRBD1 | few
TGCAGCGTTCAACAGGGTAGCAATCAGCCCCAGCATTTT | CSVQQGSNQPQHF | 13 | TRBJ1-5 | TRBV29-1 | - | few
TGCAGTGCTAGTAACAGAGGATCACTCAACTATGGCTACACCTTC | CSASNRGSLNYGYTF | 15 | TRBJ1-2 | TRBV20-1 | - | -
TGTGCCAGCAGCCAAGTGGGTGAGCAGTACTTC | CASSQVGEQYF | 11 | TRBJ2-7 | TRBV3-1 | - | many
TGCGCCAGCAGCTTGGACAGGGGGCGGGGAACTGAAGCTTTCTTT | CASSLDRGRGTEAFF | 15 | TRBJ1-1 | TRBV5-1 | TRBD1 | few
TGCAGTGCTAGGGATACAGAGCGGGGCAACACAGATACGCAGTATTTT | CSARDTERGNTDTQYF | 16 | TRBJ2-3 | TRBV20-1 | TRBD2 | few
TGTGCCTGGAGCGCCAGTGGAGGGAATGAGCAGTTCTTC | CAWSASGGNEQFF | 13 | TRBJ2-1 | TRBV30 | - | -
TGCAGTGCCAACGGGAAAAAGCGGGAGGGCCCTAGTGAGCAGTTCTTC | CSANGKKREGPSEQFF | 16 | TRBJ2-1 | TRBV20-1 | TRBD2 | few
TGTGCCAGCAGCGTAGTTCGTGGTCCCATAACTAGCACAGATACGCAGTATTTT | CASSVVRGPITSTDTQYF | 18 | TRBJ2-3 | TRBV9 | - | few
TGTGCCACCAGCAGAAACCCCACTACAGATACGCAGTATTTT | CATSRNPTTDTQYF | 14 | TRBJ2-3 | TRBV15 | - | few
TGTGCCAGCAGTTTAATTCATCGAGATTACGAGCAGTACTTC | CASSLIHRDYEQYF | 14 | TRBJ2-7 | TRBV27 | - | few
TGTGCCAGTAACCCAAGAAGAAACACCGGGGAGCTGTTTTTT | CASNPRRNTGELFF | 14 | TRBJ2-2 | TRBV19 | - | -
TGTGCCAGCACCGACCCCCCGGTCGGGGAGAGGAGCGAGCAGTACTTC | CASTDPPVGERSEQYF | 16 | TRBJ2-7 | TRBV6-2/TRBV6-3 | - | few
TGTGCCAGCACCGGACCGGGGACAGGGCGTGGCAATGAGCAGTTCTTC | CASTGPGTGRGNEQFF | 16 | TRBJ2-1 | TRBV11-1 | TRBD1 | few
TGCAGTGCTGGGGGACTAGCGGGAGGAGGTCGTGGAGATACGCAGTATTTT | CSAGGLAGGGRGDTQYF | 17 | TRBJ2-3 | TRBV20-1 | TRBD2 | -
TGTGCCAGCGAACCCTCTAGCGGGGCCTCCGGGTACGAGCAGTACTTC | CASEPSSGASGYEQYF | 16 | TRBJ2-7 | TRBV3-1 | TRBD2 | -
TGTGCCAGCAGCTTAAGGGGTTCGGCAGGACAGGAAGCTTTCTTT | CASSLRGSAGQEAFF | 15 | TRBJ1-1 | TRBV7-3 | - | -
TGTGCCAGCAGCTCAGCGTTTAAGGGAAACACCGGGGAGCTGTTTTTT | CASSSAFKGNTGELFF | 16 | TRBJ2-2 | TRBV7-2 | - | once
TGTGCCAGCGAAGGGACAGTCCACTACACCTTC | CASEGTVHYTF | 11 | TRBJ1-2 | TRBV25-1 | TRBD1 | -
TGTGCCAGCAGTTACTCGGTTGGGGTTGGGGGGGATACGCAGTATTTT | CASSYSVGVGGDTQYF | 16 | TRBJ2-3 | TRBV6-5 | - | few
TGTGCCAGCAGTGAATACTTTGGCGGTTCAGATACGCAGTATTTT | CASSEYFGGSDTQYF | 15 | TRBJ2-3 | TRBV25-1 | - | -
TGCGCCAGCAGCCAAGGGCCCCGACTAGTGGGGGAGCTGTTTTTT | CASSQGPRLVGELFF | 15 | TRBJ2-2 | TRBV4-3 | - | few
TGTGCCAGCAGTGAACGAAGGGCAGAATACCAAGAGACCCAGTACTTC | CASSERRAEYQETQYF | 16 | TRBJ2-5 | TRBV25-1 | - | few
TGTGCCAGCGACCCTGGGAGACCGGCCTACGAGCAGTACTTC | CASDPGRPAYEQYF | 14 | TRBJ2-7 | TRBV6-2/TRBV6-3 | - | few
TGCGCCAGCAGCCCAGGACTAGCGGGCACCGGGGAGCTGTTTTTT | CASSPGLAGTGELFF | 15 | TRBJ2-2 | TRBV5-1 | TRBD2 | many